Below are 10 T cell receptor beta chains sequenced from a single sample in a study of shared clonotypes between healthy human individuals (TCRdb year 2020). Library preparation employed the immunoSEQ multiplex PCR assay. What TCRdb holds here is the immuneACCESS table cut down to in-frame rearrangements. Part of the clones is not present; checked against another copy, under half of the missing clones reflect an unresolved V gene, and the others are unexplained. This sample lists around 1 million clones; over 60% were detected once. Jointly, the top ten make up about 1.5% of the sample. The sequenced material came from memory CD4+ T cells sorted from blood. The cell subset or site label corresponds to: CD45RA-negative fraction. The receptors shown here come from a man aged 18 to 30 in good health.

The chain is built from TRBV7-6 and TRBJ1-1, with TRBD1 identical over 8 bases. The CDR3 runs to 15 residues. Germline V CDR1 and CDR2: SGHVS, FNYEAQ. J was trimmed by 4 bases and V by 6 bases; bases with no gene match: 10. CDR3 nucleotide sequence: TGTGCCAGCAGTCTAGGACAGGGCGGGGTCACTGAAGCTTTCTTT. Amino acids: CASSLGQGGVTEAFF. The full variable domain, in which reference TRBV7-6 and TRBJ1-1 provide the parts outside the CDR3, is GAGVSQSPRYKVTKRGQDVALRCDPISGHVSLYWYRQALGQGPEFLTYFNYEAQQDKSGLPNDRFSAERPEGSISTLTIQRTEQRDSAMYRCASSLGQGGVTEAFFGQGTRLTVV.

V and J are TRBV21-1 and TRBJ1-5; the table names TRBD1, a call not compared with the DNA. TRBV21-1 is noted as a pseudogene. This CDR3 contains 18 residues. The CDR3 DNA is TGTGCCAGCAGCAAAGAGTTTCAGGGGGCGCCGGGCAATCAGCCCCAGCATTTT. This codes for CASSKEFQGAPGNQPQHF.

The rearrangement uses TRBV30 and TRBJ2-1; 14 bases map to TRBD2. This CDR3 comprises 14 residues. CDR1 GTSNPN and CDR2 SVGIG come from the germline V gene (reference sequence). V shed 7 bases, J shed 8 bases, and the junction held 7 bases outside the gene matches. CDR3 DNA sequence: TGTGCCTTCGGGACTAGCGGGGGTGGCGATGAGCAGTTCTTC. Amino acids: CAFGTSGGGDEQFF.

V is TRBV7-6 and J is TRBJ2-7; 8 bases match TRBD1. CDR1 and CDR2 from the germline V gene are SGHVS and FNYEAQ. CDR3 length equals 15 residues. The V segment lost 2 bases and the J segment 2 bases; nucleotides outside the gene matches: 5. The chain's CDR3 is CASSLFGTGAYEQYF. CDR3 nucleotides: TGTGCCAGCAGCTTATTCGGGACAGGAGCCTACGAGCAGTACTTC. Full variable domain (outside the CDR3, taken from reference TRBV7-6 and TRBJ2-7): GAGVSQSPRYKVTKRGQDVALRCDPISGHVSLYWYRQALGQGPEFLTYFNYEAQQDKSGLPNDRFSAERPEGSISTLTIQRTEQRDSAMYRCASSLFGTGAYEQYFGPGTRLTVT.

The chain employs TRBV2 and TRBJ2-1; D is unresolved. Trimming pared 5 bases from V and 4 bases from J, leaving 9 bases between. The CDR3 has 13 residues. Germline V gene lookup returns CDR1 SNHLY and CDR2 FYNNEI. This CDR3 reads CASSPVRYNEQFF. CDR3 coding DNA: TGTGCCAGCAGTCCGGTGCGATACAATGAGCAGTTCTTC.

V gene TRBV15 combines with J gene TRBJ1-2; D perhaps matches TRBD1 (5 bases). Germline assignment: CDR1 LNHNV and CDR2 YYDKDF (reference sequence). Trimming removed 0 bases from V and 2 bases from J, with 10 bases in between. The CDR3 is 15 amino acids. In DNA, the CDR3 is TGTGCCACCAGCAGAGAGTCCAGGGCCAACTATGGCTACACCTTC. It yields the protein CATSRESRANYGYTF.

The sample holds one count of this clone. The chain joins TRBV6-5 to TRBJ2-7; 7 bases are a match to TRBD2. This CDR3 comprises 14 residues. The ends lost 2 bases at V and 2 bases at J; junction bases unmatched: 3. Germline V lookup: CDR1 MNHEY, CDR2 SVGAGI. CDR3 in amino acids: CASSYQRGPYEQYF. For the CDR3, the DNA is TGTGCCAGCAGTTACCAGCGGGGCCCCTACGAGCAGTACTTC.

This clone has just a few counts. The rearrangement uses TRBV18 and TRBJ1-1; D is undetermined. The CDR3 loop spans 14 amino acids. The V gene's germline CDR1 is KGHSH and CDR2 LQKENI. The V end lost 2 bases, the J end lost 2 bases, and 9 bases lay between the germline ends. Here the CDR3 DNA reads TGTGCCAGCTCACCAAGGGCGGAAAACACTGAAGCTTTCTTT. As protein: CASSPRAENTEAFF.

This sequence joins TRBV6-5 and TRBJ1-2, with D possibly being TRBD1 (6 bases). Trimming took 11 bases from V and 7 from J, leaving 17 bases between them. Germline lookup yields CDR1 MNHEY and CDR2 SVGAGI. The CDR3 is 12 amino acids. The DNA of the CDR3 is TGTGCCTCCGGAGCAGGGGATAGTGGCTACACCTTC. It translates to CASGAGDSGYTF.

The chain couples TRBV19 to TRBJ2-7, with 13 bases matching TRBD2. Per germline, CDR1 LNHDA and CDR2 SQIVND (reference sequence). The CDR3 has 18 residues. V dropped 6 bases and J dropped 5; count of bases not matched to a gene: 16. The CDR3 nucleotides read TGTGCCAGTAGGGGCCAAGGACTAGCGGGAGTCCGTATCGACGAGCAGTACTTC. Its translation: CASRGQGLAGVRIDEQYF.